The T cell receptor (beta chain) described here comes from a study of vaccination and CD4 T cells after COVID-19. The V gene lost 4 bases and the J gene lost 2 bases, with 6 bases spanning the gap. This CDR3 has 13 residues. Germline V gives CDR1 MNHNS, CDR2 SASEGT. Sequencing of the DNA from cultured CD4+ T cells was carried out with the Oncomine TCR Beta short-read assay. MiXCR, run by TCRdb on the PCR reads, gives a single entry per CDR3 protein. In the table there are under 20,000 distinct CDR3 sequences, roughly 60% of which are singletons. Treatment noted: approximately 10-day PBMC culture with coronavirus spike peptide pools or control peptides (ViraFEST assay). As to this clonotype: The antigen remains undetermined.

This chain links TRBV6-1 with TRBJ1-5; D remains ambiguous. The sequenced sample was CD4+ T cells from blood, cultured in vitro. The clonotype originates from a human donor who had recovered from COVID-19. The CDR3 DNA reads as TGTGCCAGCAGTGTAGACGGCAATCAGCCCCAGCATTTT. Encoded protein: CASSVDGNQPQHF.